One sample yielded the 11 T cell receptor beta chains listed below, sequenced in a study of sequential checkpoint blockade in melanoma. Using immunoSEQ multiplex PCR, the repertoire was profiled, and TCRdb retains in-frame clones only, with some absent. The sample has some 10,000 clones; 28% are singletons. The treatment is: randomized to nivolumab then ipilimumab (arm A) or the reverse (arm B). Sequencing used tumor tissue (inferred from file names), obtained from a patient given nivolumab and ipilimumab in sequence. These receptors were taken from a human donor with melanoma.

The chain uses TRBV29-1 and TRBJ2-1; D not certain. Germline assignment: CDR1 SQVTM and CDR2 ANQGSEA. V gave up 2 bases and J gave up 7 bases, with 18 bases separating them. The CDR3 sequence is 15 residues long. The CDR3 nucleotides are TGCAGCGTTGAACGAGGTCAGTCACGTTTAAATGAGCAGTTCTTC. As protein: CSVERGQSRLNEQFF.

The chain recombines TRBV19 with TRBJ1-3; D possibly corresponds to TRBD1 (6 bases). Germline V gene lookup returns CDR1 LNHDA and CDR2 SQIVND (reference sequence). This CDR3 spans 14 amino acids. V gave up 5 bases and J gave up 2 bases, with 10 bases separating them. The CDR3 region has the DNA TGTGCCAGTAGTCACCGGGACACTGGAAACACCATATATTTT. Translation: CASSHRDTGNTIYF.

This clone came up once. V is TRBV5-1 and J is TRBJ2-7, with D possibly being TRBD2 (5 bases). Germline V lookup: CDR1 SGHRS, CDR2 YFSETQ. Trimming stripped 6 bases from V and 4 bases from J, with 23 bases between. The CDR3 spans 16 residues. The CDR3 DNA is TGCGCCAGCAAACTTAACTGGGATTTATCGGGGTACGAGCAGTACTTC. Protein: CASKLNWDLSGYEQYF.

Ten or more counts support this clone. The V and J genes are TRBV11-1 and TRBJ2-1; 7 bases align to TRBD1. Germline trimming cut 3 bases from V and 0 bases from J; bases unmatched to any gene: 5. Germline assignment: CDR1 SGHAT and CDR2 FQDESV (reference sequence). The CDR3 totals 16 residues. The CDR3 sequence is CASSLRQGSSYNEQFF. CDR3 nucleotide sequence: TGTGCCAGCAGCTTGAGACAGGGCAGCTCCTACAATGAGCAGTTCTTC.

There are a few counts of this clone. V gene TRBV6-8 combines with J gene TRBJ2-4; D is unclear. This CDR3 spans 15 amino acids. Deletions cut 2 bases from V and 6 bases from J, with 14 bases between. The germline V gene encodes CDR1 MNHGY and CDR2 SAAAGT. The DNA for the CDR3 is TGTGCCAGCAGTTACCTCGCCCCTAGACCAAACATTCAGTACTTC. As protein: CASSYLAPRPNIQYF.

This clone occurred a few times. The chain carries TRBV18 and TRBJ1-4; TRBD1 is a possible D gene (6 bases). The CDR3 length is 14 residues. CDR1 and CDR2 (germline): KGHSH, LQKENI. The V end lost 3 bases, the J end lost 1 base, and 6 bases lay between the germline ends. CDR3 coding DNA: TGTGCCAGCTCACCGGACAGAACTAATGAAAAACTGTTTTTT. This encodes CASSPDRTNEKLFF.

This clone was counted at least ten times. The chain joins TRBV11-3 to TRBJ1-2; possible D gene TRBD1, 5 bases. In germline, CDR1 is SGHNT, CDR2 YENEEA. V lost 4 bases to trimming and J lost 7 bases, with 22 bases between them. CDR3 length equals 16 residues. Here the CDR3 reads CASSSGGFSGVRGYTF. The CDR3 nucleotides are TGTGCCAGCAGCTCCGGGGGATTCAGTGGAGTACGTGGCTACACCTTC.

In DNA, the CDR3 is TGTGCCAGCAGCCACCGCTTCGTTGGGCGGGACACTGAAGCTTTCTTT. It is translated as CASSHRFVGRDTEAFF. The chain recombines TRBV11-3 with TRBJ1-1, with no clear D. Between the trimmed V and J ends, which lost 5 bases and 3 bases, there was a span of 19 bases. Germline V lookup: CDR1 SGHNT, CDR2 YENEEA. The CDR3 covers 16 residues.

This clone was counted once. The rearrangement links TRBV5-1 to TRBJ2-5; D is possibly TRBD1 or TRBD2 (5 bases each). Looked up from germline, CDR1 is SGHRS and CDR2 is YFSETQ. The CDR3 has 15 residues. The V and J ends lost 0 bases and 5 bases respectively, with 14 bases between them. CDR3 bases: TGCGCCAGCAGCTTGGTGGGGGTTACCAGGGAGACCCAGTACTTC. This codes for CASSLVGVTRETQYF.

CDR3 sequence reads: CSVVNWEGGYTF. CDR3 coding DNA: TGCAGCGTGGTTAATTGGGAGGGCGGCTACACCTTC. V and J are TRBV29-1 and TRBJ1-2; no definite D call. Trimming stripped 6 bases from V and 8 bases from J, with 16 bases between. This CDR3 is built from 12 residues. Looked up from germline, CDR1 is SQVTM and CDR2 is ANQGSEA. The variable domain in full, with the rest retrieved from reference TRBV29-1 and TRBJ1-2, is SAVISQKPSRDICQRGTSLTIQCQVDSQVTMMFWYRQQPGQSLTLIATANQGSEATYESGFVIDKFPISRPNLTFSTLTVSNMSPEDSSIYLCSVVNWEGGYTFGSGTRLTVV.

This clone was seen repeatedly, ten times or more. The chain is built from TRBV11-3 and TRBJ2-5, with no clear D. Germline V gene sequence: CDR1 SGHNT, CDR2 YENEEA. CDR3 length equals 14 residues. V was trimmed by 5 bases and J by 4 bases, leaving 14 bases between them. The CDR3 sequence is CASSPAWSPETQYF. CDR3 nucleotides: TGTGCCAGCAGCCCCGCTTGGTCACCAGAGACCCAGTACTTC.